The entry below describes one T cell receptor (beta chain). The antigen is not known. Trimming pared 4 bases from V and 6 bases from J, leaving 22 bases between. Germline V CDR1 and CDR2: SGHNT, YENEEA. The CDR3 is 16 residues long. Here immunoSEQ multiplex PCR was the method, and the copy in TCRdb shows in-frame clones only, minus some. Here the sample spans some 13,000 clones, about 82% being singletons. The data originate from a study of T cells in localized non-small cell lung cancer. Whole-study findings and limits: The study found T cell clonality highest in uninvolved adjacent lung, above tumor.

The material sequenced was peripheral blood, taken before any cancer treatment. This TCR derives from a male donor aged 60 or over with stage III lung adenocarcinoma. The V gene is TRBV11-3, the J gene TRBJ2-7, with D possibly being TRBD1 (5 bases). In DNA, the CDR3 is TGTGCCAGCAGCTCCCACTGGGGCAGGGAAGGTGGCGAGCAGTACTTC. This encodes CASSSHWGREGGEQYF.